This T cell receptor beta chain was identified in a study of blood T cell repertoires in COVID-19. Whole-study context: Researchers got acute and convalescent COVID-19 samples from the United States, Italy and Spain. In each case, the material was cDNA or gDNA derived from T cells, B-cell-depleted T cells, or PBMCs.

Germline values: CDR1 MNHEY, CDR2 SVGAGI. The CDR3 has 15 amino acids. V lost 4 bases, J lost 1 base, and 2 bases stayed unmatched. Methods used by the authors: Estimation of nucleated cell counts relied on the amplification of reference gene primers. Data came from immunoSEQ multiplex PCR; TCRdb stores just in-frame clones and leaves some out. The V and J calls and clone size are taken from that table; D and trimming were inferred from the DNA. The sample shows some 200,000 clones, approximately 84% of them seen only once. The receptor was isolated from a man older than 75 with acute or convalescent COVID-19. This chain links TRBV6-5 with TRBJ2-5, with 11 bases that match TRBD1. The sequenced sample was peripheral blood. The CDR3 bases are TGTGCCAGCAGTTCCGGGACAGGGGGCCAAGAGACCCAGTACTTC. This sequence encodes CASSSGTGGQETQYF.